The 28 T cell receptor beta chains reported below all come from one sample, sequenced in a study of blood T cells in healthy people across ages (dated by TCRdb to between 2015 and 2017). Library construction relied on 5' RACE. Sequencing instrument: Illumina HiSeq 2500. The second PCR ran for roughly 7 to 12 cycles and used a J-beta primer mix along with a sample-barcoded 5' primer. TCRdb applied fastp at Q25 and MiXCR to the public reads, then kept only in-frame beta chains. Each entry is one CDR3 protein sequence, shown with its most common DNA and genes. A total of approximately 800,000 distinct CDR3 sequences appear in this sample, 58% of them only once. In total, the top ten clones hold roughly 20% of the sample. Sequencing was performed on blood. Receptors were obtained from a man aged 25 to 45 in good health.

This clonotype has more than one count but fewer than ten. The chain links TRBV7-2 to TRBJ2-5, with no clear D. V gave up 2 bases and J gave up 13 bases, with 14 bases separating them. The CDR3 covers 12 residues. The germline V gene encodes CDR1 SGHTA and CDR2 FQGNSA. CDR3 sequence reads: CASSLNGRPSYF. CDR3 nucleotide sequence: TGTGCCAGCAGCTTAAACGGGCGACCATCGTACTTC.

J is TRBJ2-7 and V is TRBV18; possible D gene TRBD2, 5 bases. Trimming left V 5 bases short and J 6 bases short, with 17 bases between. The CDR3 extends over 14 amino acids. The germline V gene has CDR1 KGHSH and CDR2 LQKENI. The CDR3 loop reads CASSTTRTSLEQYF. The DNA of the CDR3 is TGTGCCAGCTCAACGACCCGGACTTCTCTCGAGCAGTACTTC.

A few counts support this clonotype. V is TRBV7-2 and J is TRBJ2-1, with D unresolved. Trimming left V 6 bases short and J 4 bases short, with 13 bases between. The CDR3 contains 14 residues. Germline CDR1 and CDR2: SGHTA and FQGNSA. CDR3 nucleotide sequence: TGTGCCAGCAGATCTGCGGCTCTTTACAATGAGCAGTTCTTC. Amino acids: CASRSAALYNEQFF.

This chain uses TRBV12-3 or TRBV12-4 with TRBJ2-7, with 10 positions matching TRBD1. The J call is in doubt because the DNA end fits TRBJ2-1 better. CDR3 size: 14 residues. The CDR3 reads CASSQGQGNTEQFF. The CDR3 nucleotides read TGTGCCAGCAGTCAGGGACAGGGGAATACGGAGCAGTTCTTC.

Written as DNA, the CDR3 is TGCAGTGCCCCCCCCGGGGCAAGCTCCTACAATGAGCAGTTCTTC. Its protein is CSAPPGASSYNEQFF. This chain uses TRBV20-1 with TRBJ2-1; D assignment may be TRBD1 or TRBD2 (5 bases each). The V end lost 6 bases, the J end lost 0 bases, and 15 bases lay between the germline ends. Germline V gene sequence: CDR1 DFQATT, CDR2 SNEGSKA (reference sequence). The length of the CDR3 is 15 residues.

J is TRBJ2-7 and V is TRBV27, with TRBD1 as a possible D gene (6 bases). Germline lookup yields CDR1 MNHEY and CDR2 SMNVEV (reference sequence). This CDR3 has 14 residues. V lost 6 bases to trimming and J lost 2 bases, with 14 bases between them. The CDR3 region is CASSMGAGAYEQYF. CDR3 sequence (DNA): TGTGCCAGCAGCATGGGGGCAGGGGCCTACGAGCAGTACTTC.

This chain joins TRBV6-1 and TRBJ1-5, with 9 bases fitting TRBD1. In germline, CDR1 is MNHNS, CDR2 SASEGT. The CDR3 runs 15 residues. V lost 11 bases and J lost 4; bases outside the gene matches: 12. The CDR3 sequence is CALATGTGYNQPQHF. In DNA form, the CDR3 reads TGTGCCCTAGCCACTGGGACAGGGTATAATCAGCCCCAGCATTTT.

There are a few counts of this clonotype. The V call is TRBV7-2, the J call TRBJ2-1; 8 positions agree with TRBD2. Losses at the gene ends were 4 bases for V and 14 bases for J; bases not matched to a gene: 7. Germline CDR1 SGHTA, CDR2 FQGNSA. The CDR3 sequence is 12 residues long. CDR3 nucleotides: TGTGCCAGCAGCTGGAGGACTAGCCAGAAGTTCTTC. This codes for CASSWRTSQKFF.

Here the CDR3 DNA reads TGCAGTGCCAAGGACATTTCGGTCTCCTATAATTCACCCCTCCACTTT. Amino acid sequence: CSAKDISVSYNSPLHF. J is TRBJ1-6 and V is TRBV20-1, with a tentative D call TRBD1 (5 bases). This CDR3 comprises 16 residues. Trimming cost V 6 bases and J 0 bases, with 15 bases left between them. In germline, CDR1 is DFQATT, CDR2 SNEGSKA (reference sequence).

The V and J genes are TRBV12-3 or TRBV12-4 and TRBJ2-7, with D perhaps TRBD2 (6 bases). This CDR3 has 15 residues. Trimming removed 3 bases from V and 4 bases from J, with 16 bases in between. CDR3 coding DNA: TGTGCCAGCAGTTTGCGGGGTTCTCGTGGGTACGAGCAGTACTTC. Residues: CASSLRGSRGYEQYF.

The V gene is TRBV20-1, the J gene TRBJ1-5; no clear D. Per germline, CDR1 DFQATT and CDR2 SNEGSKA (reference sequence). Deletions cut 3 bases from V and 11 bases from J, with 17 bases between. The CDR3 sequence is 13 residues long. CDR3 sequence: CSASEGKGLSQHF. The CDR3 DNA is TGCAGTGCTAGTGAGGGCAAGGGTTTGTCCCAGCATTTT.

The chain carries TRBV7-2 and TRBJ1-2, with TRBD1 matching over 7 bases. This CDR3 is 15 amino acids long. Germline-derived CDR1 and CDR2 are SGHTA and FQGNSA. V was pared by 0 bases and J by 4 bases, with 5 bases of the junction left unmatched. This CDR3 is CASSLAPGQSYGYTF. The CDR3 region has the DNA TGTGCCAGCAGCTTAGCGCCGGGACAGAGCTATGGCTACACCTTC. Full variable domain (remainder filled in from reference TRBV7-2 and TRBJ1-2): GAGVSQSPSNKVTEKGKDVELRCDPISGHTALYWYRQSLGQGLEFLIYFQGNSAPDKSGLPSDRFSAERTGGSVSTLTIQRTQQEDSAVYLCASSLAPGQSYGYTFGSGTRLTVV.

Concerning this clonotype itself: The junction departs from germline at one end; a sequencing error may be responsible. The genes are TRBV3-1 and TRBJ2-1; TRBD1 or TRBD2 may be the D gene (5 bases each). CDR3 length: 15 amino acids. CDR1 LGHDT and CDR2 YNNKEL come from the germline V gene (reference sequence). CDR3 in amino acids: CASSLAGTVYSEQFF. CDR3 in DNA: TGTGCCAGCAGCCTCGCCGGGACCGTCTACAGTGAGCAGTTCTTC.

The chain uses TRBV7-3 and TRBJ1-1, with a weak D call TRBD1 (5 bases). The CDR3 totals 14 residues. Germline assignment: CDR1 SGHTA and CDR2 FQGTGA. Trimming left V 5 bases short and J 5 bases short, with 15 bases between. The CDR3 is CASSPSGGGTEAFF. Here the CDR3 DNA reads TGTGCCAGCAGCCCCAGCGGGGGGGGAACTGAAGCTTTCTTT.

CDR3 sequence (DNA): TGTGCCAGCAGCCATCGGTTCGTTGGCGAGAGTGGGGAGACCCAGTACTTC. Translated, it gives CASSHRFVGESGETQYF. The chain links TRBV3-1 to TRBJ2-5; D call uncertain. V was trimmed by 3 bases and J by 5 bases, leaving 22 bases between them. This CDR3 has 17 residues. Germline V gene data show CDR1 as LGHDT and CDR2 as YNNKEL (reference sequence).

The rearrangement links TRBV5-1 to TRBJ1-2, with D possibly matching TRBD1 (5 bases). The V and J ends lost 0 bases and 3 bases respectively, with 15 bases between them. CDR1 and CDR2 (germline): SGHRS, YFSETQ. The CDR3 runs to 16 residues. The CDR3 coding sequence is TGCGCCAGCAGCTTGGCCGGACAAACCACCGACTATGGCTACACCTTC. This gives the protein CASSLAGQTTDYGYTF.

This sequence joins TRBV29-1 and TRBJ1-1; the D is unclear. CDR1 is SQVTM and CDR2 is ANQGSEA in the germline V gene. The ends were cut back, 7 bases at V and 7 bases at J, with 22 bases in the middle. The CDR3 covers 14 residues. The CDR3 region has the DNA TGCAGCGCCCTTAAAAGCCAACAGACCGGTGAAGCTTTCTTT. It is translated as CSALKSQQTGEAFF.

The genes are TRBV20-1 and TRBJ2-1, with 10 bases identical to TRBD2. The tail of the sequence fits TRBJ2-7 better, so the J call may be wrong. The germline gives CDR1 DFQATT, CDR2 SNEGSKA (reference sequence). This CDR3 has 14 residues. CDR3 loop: CSAQNPSGSWWQYF. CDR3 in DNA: TGCAGTGCTCAAAACCCTAGCGGGAGTTGGTGGCAGTACTTC.

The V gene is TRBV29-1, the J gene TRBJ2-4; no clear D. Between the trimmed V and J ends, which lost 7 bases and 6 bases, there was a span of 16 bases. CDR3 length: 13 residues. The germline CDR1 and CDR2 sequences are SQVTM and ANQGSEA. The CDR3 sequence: CSAIGLDGNIQYF. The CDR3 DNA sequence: TGCAGCGCAATAGGATTGGACGGAAACATTCAGTACTTC.

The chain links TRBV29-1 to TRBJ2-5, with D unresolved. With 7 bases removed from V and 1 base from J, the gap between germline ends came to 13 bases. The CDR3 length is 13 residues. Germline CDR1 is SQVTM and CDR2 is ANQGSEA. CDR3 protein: CSAIEGRQETQYF. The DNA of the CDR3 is TGCAGCGCCATCGAAGGGCGCCAAGAGACCCAGTACTTC.

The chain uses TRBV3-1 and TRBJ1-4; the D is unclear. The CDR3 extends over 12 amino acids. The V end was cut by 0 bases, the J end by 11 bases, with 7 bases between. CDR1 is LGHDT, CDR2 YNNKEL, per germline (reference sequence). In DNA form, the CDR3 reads TGTGCCAGCAGCCAAGAAAGTGGGAAACTGTTTTTT. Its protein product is CASSQESGKLFF.

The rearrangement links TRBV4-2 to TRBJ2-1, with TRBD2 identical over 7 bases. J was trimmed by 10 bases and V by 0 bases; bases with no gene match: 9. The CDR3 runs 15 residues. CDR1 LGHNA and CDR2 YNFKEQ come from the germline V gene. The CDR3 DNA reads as TGTGCCAGCAGCCAAGAAGTGGCTAGCGGAAGGGAGCAGTTCTTC. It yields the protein CASSQEVASGREQFF.

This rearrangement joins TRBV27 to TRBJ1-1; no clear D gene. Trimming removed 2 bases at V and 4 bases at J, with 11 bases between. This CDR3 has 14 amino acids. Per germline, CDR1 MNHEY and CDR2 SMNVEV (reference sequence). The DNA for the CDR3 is TGTGCCAGCAGTTTAAGCGGGGTAGGCACTGAAGCTTTCTTT. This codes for CASSLSGVGTEAFF.

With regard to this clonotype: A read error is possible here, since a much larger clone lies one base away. CDR3 loop: CSANRIQGAEDEQYF. The CDR3 region has the DNA TGCAGTGCAAATCGCATACAGGGGGCAGAAGACGAGCAGTACTTC. J is TRBJ2-7 and V is TRBV20-1; TRBD1 aligns across 9 bases. CDR1 and CDR2 from the germline V gene are DFQATT and SNEGSKA (reference sequence). The CDR3 totals 15 residues. With V trimmed by 6 bases and J by 5 bases, 14 bases remained unmatched.

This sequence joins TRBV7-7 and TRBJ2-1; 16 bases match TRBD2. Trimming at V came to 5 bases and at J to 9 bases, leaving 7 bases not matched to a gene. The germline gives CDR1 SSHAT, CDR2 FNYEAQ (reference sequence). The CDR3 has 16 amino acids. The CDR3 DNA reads TGTGCCAGCAGCACGGGACTAGCGGGGGGGGCGGGTGAGCAGTTCTTC. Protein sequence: CASSTGLAGGAGEQFF.

CDR3 nucleotides: TGTGCCAGCAGCGCTGGGACAGGGGACACAGATACGCAGTATTTT. Translation: CASSAGTGDTDTQYF. The J gene is TRBJ2-3, the V gene TRBV6-4; TRBD1 matches at 10 bases. Germline lookup yields CDR1 MRHNA and CDR2 SNTAGT. CDR3 length: 15 amino acids. V lost 6 bases, J lost 2 bases, and 5 bases stayed unmatched.

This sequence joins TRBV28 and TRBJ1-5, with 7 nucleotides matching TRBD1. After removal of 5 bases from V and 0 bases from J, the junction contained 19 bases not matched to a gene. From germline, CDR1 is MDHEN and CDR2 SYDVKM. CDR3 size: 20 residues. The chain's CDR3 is CASSHHLGTERPYSNQPQHF. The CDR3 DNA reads TGTGCCAGCAGTCACCATCTCGGGACAGAGCGTCCGTATAGCAATCAGCCCCAGCATTTT.

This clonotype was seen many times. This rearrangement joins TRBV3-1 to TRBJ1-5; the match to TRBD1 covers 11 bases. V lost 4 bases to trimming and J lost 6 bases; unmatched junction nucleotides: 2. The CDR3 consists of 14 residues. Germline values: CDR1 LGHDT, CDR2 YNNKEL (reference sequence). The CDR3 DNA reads TGTGCCAGCAGCCGGACAGGGGGCGGTCAGCCCCAGCATTTT. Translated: CASSRTGGGQPQHF.